This paragraph covers one T cell receptor beta chain sequence. Its antigen is still unknown. The CDR3 is made up of 13 amino acids. From germline, CDR1 is SGHAT and CDR2 FQDESV (reference sequence). Trimming cost V 2 bases and J 6 bases, with 11 bases left between them. These data originate in a study of cytomegalovirus exposure and HLA in healthy donors. As for the study in general: A previous analysis identified more than 100 million unique TCR beta sequences derived from around 200 million T cells. Study findings and constraints: The investigators catalogued 164 TCR beta chains as cytomegalovirus-associated. Being productive about 87% or about 30% of the time was typical of most TCR beta V segments in an earlier analysis.

Use of 60 Vbeta and 13 Jbeta primers characterized the PCR. Method: immunoSEQ multiplex PCR; TCRdb's copy keeps in-frame clones and lacks some. The sample gives 150,000 to 200,000 clones, about 80% of which show up once; about 15% is in the top ten. This receptor was identified in a middle-aged woman in good health and CMV-seronegative. The sequenced sample consisted of PBMCs. The gene calls are TRBV11-1 and TRBJ2-7; tentatively, D is TRBD1 (6 bases). The CDR3 reads CASSLTGTSEQYF. The CDR3 bases are TGTGCCAGCAGCTTAACAGGGACGAGCGAGCAGTACTTC. The full variable domain, rest sourced from reference TRBV11-1 and TRBJ2-7, is EAEVAQSPRYKITEKSQAVAFWCDPISGHATLYWYRQILGQGPELLVQFQDESVVDDSQLPKDRFSAERLKGVDSTLKIQPAELGDSAMYLCASSLTGTSEQYFGPGTRLTVT.